This T cell receptor beta chain was recovered during a study of CD8 T cells in Susac syndrome. General study results and limits: TCR sequencing and HLA analysis covered a relatively small number of individuals.

The TEMRA cells underwent FACS enrichment, while the CD8+ and CD4+ T cells underwent negative isolation. The CDR3 is 12 amino acids. Germline V lookup: CDR1 SGHRS, CDR2 YFSETQ. V lost 7 bases and J lost 2, with 10 bases in between. Of note for this clonotype: The antigen is not known.

An amount of RNA that ranged from about 0.45 to 1 ug was reverse transcribed with random hexamers. Amplification of the TCR beta CDR3 was carried out by immunoSEQ multiplex PCR, which spanned a total of 54 Vbeta and 13 Jbeta segments. Each CDR3 protein is one row after TCRdb ran MiXCR on the immunoSEQ multiplex PCR reads. The sample has 120,000 or so distinct CDR3 sequences; 85% to 95% are singletons. The source material was CD4+ T cells from PBMCs. This TCR was recovered from a human donor with multiple sclerosis. V is TRBV5-1 and J is TRBJ2-7, with TRBD2 as a possible D gene (6 bases). The CDR3 reads CASGWGAYEQYF. CDR3 DNA: TGCGCCAGCGGATGGGGGGCCTACGAGCAGTACTTC.